Following are 20 T cell receptor beta chains from one sample sequenced in a study of Tregs in tolerant kidney transplant recipients. Mixed chimerism was transient after nonmyeloablative marrow transplants from related graft donors. Profiled with immunoSEQ multiplex PCR; TCRdb holds only in-frame clones, not every one. The sample records 45,000 or so clones, around nine tenths being singletons. The sequencing here drew on CD8+ T cells from blood (PBMCs), taken 12 months after the transplant. These TCRs come from a human patient who received a combined kidney and bone marrow transplant. Certain T cells may be donor cells from the graft.

The chain recombines TRBV5-4 with TRBJ2-3; the match to TRBD2 covers 11 bases. The CDR3 spans 17 residues. With V trimmed by 4 bases and J by 3 bases, 10 bases remained unmatched. Per germline, CDR1 SGHNT and CDR2 YYREEE (reference sequence). The CDR3 DNA follows: TGTGCCAGCAGCCCGGAACTAGCGGGAGTCGGTACAGATACGCAGTATTTT. Protein sequence: CASSPELAGVGTDTQYF.

The chain recombines TRBV6-5 with TRBJ1-1, with D tentatively TRBD1 (5 bases). Germline loops: CDR1 MNHEY, CDR2 SVGAGI. The CDR3 is 15 amino acids. Trimming took off 0 bases at V and 5 bases at J, with 13 bases between the two ends. This CDR3 reads CASSYSEGRTTEAFF. CDR3 in DNA: TGTGCCAGCAGTTACTCGGAGGGGCGAACGACTGAAGCTTTCTTT.

This chain uses TRBV9 with TRBJ2-1, with TRBD2 matching over 14 bases. This CDR3 has 15 residues. With V trimmed by 4 bases and J by 10 bases, 7 bases remained unmatched. Germline assignment: CDR1 SGDLS and CDR2 YYNGEE. The CDR3 DNA follows: TGTGCCAGCAGCTCGGGACTAGCGGGAGTAGAGGAGCAGTTCTTC. Its protein is CASSSGLAGVEEQFF. The full variable domain, rest sourced from reference TRBV9 and TRBJ2-1, is DSGVTQTPKHLITATGQRVTLRCSPRSGDLSVYWYQQSLDQGLQFLIQYYNGEERAKGNILERFSAQQFPDLHSELNLSSLELGDSALYFCASSSGLAGVEEQFFGPGTRLTVL.

The V and J genes are TRBV19 and TRBJ2-1, with 12 bases fitting TRBD2. The V and J ends lost 11 bases and 8 bases, in that order; junction bases with no gene match: 10. This CDR3 region has 14 residues. Germline CDR1 is LNHDA and CDR2 is SQIVND (reference sequence). The CDR3 DNA is TGTGCCTCAGGCGGGACTAGCGGGTGGGATGAGCAGTTCTTC. It encodes CASGGTSGWDEQFF.

The CDR3 region is CASSLASYRGGYTF. DNA of the CDR3: TGTGCCAGCAGTTTAGCATCATACAGGGGTGGCTACACCTTC. The chain carries TRBV27 and TRBJ1-2; TRBD1 agrees at 7 bases. CDR1 MNHEY and CDR2 SMNVEV come from the germline V gene (reference sequence). After removal of 2 bases from V and 7 bases from J, the junction contained 7 bases not matched to a gene. The CDR3 sequence is 14 residues long.

The chain carries TRBV28 and TRBJ2-7; 9 nucleotides line up with TRBD1. The V gene's germline CDR1 is MDHEN and CDR2 SYDVKM. V dropped 6 bases and J dropped 5; count of bases not matched to a gene: 14. The CDR3 sequence is 16 residues long. The CDR3 sequence: CASSIITGTGKHEQYF. Here the CDR3 DNA reads TGTGCCAGCAGCATAATCACCGGGACAGGGAAACACGAGCAGTACTTC.

This chain connects TRBV29-1 to TRBJ2-7; D is possibly TRBD2 (6 bases). Trimming shortened V by 4 bases and J by 3 bases, and 13 bases separated the two germline ends. Germline lookup yields CDR1 SQVTM and CDR2 ANQGSEA. CDR3 length: 13 amino acids. The CDR3 loop reads CSVGGGVFYEQYF. DNA of the CDR3: TGCAGCGTTGGTGGAGGGGTATTCTACGAGCAGTACTTC.

This clone came up once. Mismatch with germline at one junction end may stem from a read error. At the DNA level, this CDR3 is encoded by other sequences in the same sample as well. This chain connects TRBV30 to TRBJ1-6, with D unclear. The V gene's germline CDR1 is GTSNPN and CDR2 SVGIG (reference sequence). The CDR3 is 14 amino acids. In DNA form, the CDR3 reads TGTGCCTGGTCCTTTGGCAACCTTAATTCCCCCCTCCACTTT. Residues: CAWSFGNLNSPLHF.

The chain uses TRBV13 and TRBJ2-7; D gene uncertain. V was shortened by 0 bases and J by 6 bases, with 6 bases between the two germline ends. The CDR3 covers 12 residues. CDR1 and CDR2 from the germline V gene are PRHDT and FYEKMQ (reference sequence). CDR3 DNA: TGTGCCAGCAGCTTAGGCAGGTCCGAGCAGTACTTC. Encoded protein: CASSLGRSEQYF.

The chain has TRBV19 and TRBJ2-7; 9 bases are a match to TRBD1. Trimming removed 10 bases from V and 0 bases from J; junction bases left unmatched: 16. The CDR3 length is 17 residues. CDR1 and CDR2 from the germline V gene are LNHDA and SQIVND (reference sequence). The CDR3 region has the DNA TGTGCCACCTCCGGGACAGGGAGATGGGGGGACTCCTACGAGCAGTACTTC. It translates to CATSGTGRWGDSYEQYF.

This chain connects TRBV5-6 to TRBJ2-4; the D gene is possibly TRBD2 (5 bases). With 3 bases removed from V and 0 bases from J, the gap between germline ends came to 13 bases. The CDR3 totals 16 residues. Germline CDR1 SGHDT, CDR2 YYEEEE. As DNA, the CDR3 is TGTGCCAGCAGCTGGACTCCACTCGGAGCCAAAAACATTCAGTACTTC. Its translation is CASSWTPLGAKNIQYF.

The chain employs TRBV5-6 and TRBJ2-3, with TRBD2 matching 15 bases. Unmatched junction bases numbered 0, after V lost 0 bases and J lost 4 bases. The germline V gene encodes CDR1 SGHDT and CDR2 YYEEEE. The CDR3 contains 16 residues. The CDR3 DNA follows: TGTGCCAGCAGCTTGGGGACTAGCGGGGGGGCAGATACGCAGTATTTT. Translated: CASSLGTSGGADTQYF. Variable domain in full (rest from reference TRBV5-6 and TRBJ2-3): DAGVTQSPTHLIKTRGQQVTLRCSPKSGHDTVSWYQQALGQGPQFIFQYYEEEERQRGNFPDRFSGHQFPNYSSELNVNALLLGDSALYLCASSLGTSGGADTQYFGPGTRLTVL.

The chain uses TRBV5-1 and TRBJ2-7; a possible D gene is TRBD2 (6 bases). The germline V gene encodes CDR1 SGHRS and CDR2 YFSETQ. CDR3 length: 13 amino acids. Trimming left V 2 bases short and J 3 bases short, with 9 bases between. CDR3 residues: CASSFGGIYEQYF. The CDR3 DNA reads as TGCGCCAGCAGCTTTGGAGGGATCTACGAGCAGTACTTC.

The genes are TRBV4-1 and TRBJ2-5; D is ambiguous. The CDR3 length is 12 residues. The V gene's germline CDR1 is MGHRA and CDR2 YSYEKL. V lost 2 bases, J lost 5 bases, and 6 bases lay in between. As DNA, the CDR3 is TGCGCCAGCAGCCAACGCGGCGAGACCCAGTACTTC. It translates to CASSQRGETQYF.

This sequence joins TRBV7-8 and TRBJ2-1; 12 bases agree with TRBD2. The CDR3 extends over 18 amino acids. After removal of 1 base from V and 3 bases from J, the junction contained 7 bases not matched to a gene. Germline assignment: CDR1 SGHVS and CDR2 FQNEAQ. The CDR3 DNA reads TGTGCCAGCAGCTTAGGGCTAGCGGGGGGGCTTATCTACAATGAGCAGTTCTTC. The encoded protein is CASSLGLAGGLIYNEQFF.

The J gene is TRBJ1-3, the V gene TRBV5-6; D is uncertain. V was cut by 0 bases and J by 0 bases, with 7 bases left in between. The length of the CDR3 is 15 residues. Germline V gene data show CDR1 as SGHDT and CDR2 as YYEEEE. CDR3 sequence (DNA): TGTGCCAGCAGCTTGGGGCAGTTCTCTGGAAACACCATATATTTT. It yields the protein CASSLGQFSGNTIYF.

The gene calls are TRBV4-1 and TRBJ2-7, with 9 positions matching TRBD1. Germline V CDR1 and CDR2: MGHRA, YSYEKL. The CDR3 spans 16 residues. With V trimmed by 1 base and J by 1 base, 5 bases remained unmatched. CDR3 DNA: TGCGCCAGCAGCCAAGGTGACGGGACAGGGTCCTACGAGCAGTACTTC. Its protein product is CASSQGDGTGSYEQYF.

This clone has just one count. The chain couples TRBV5-4 to TRBJ1-1; no reliable D call. This CDR3 has 13 amino acids. In germline, CDR1 is SGHNT, CDR2 YYREEE (reference sequence). V was cut by 0 bases and J by 0 bases, with 3 bases left in between. The CDR3 DNA reads as TGTGCCAGCAGCTTGGCCGTGAACACTGAAGCTTTCTTT. Translating it yields CASSLAVNTEAFF.

The genes are TRBV30 and TRBJ2-7, with 15 bases identical to TRBD2. V dropped 3 bases and J dropped 2; count of bases not matched to a gene: 20. The germline CDR1 and CDR2 sequences are GTSNPN and SVGIG (reference sequence). The CDR3 is made up of 21 amino acids. DNA for the CDR3: TGTGCCTGGAGCGGGGTCCTAGTCGGGACTAGCGGGAGGCCTACCCCCTACGAGCAGTACTTC. Translated, it gives CAWSGVLVGTSGRPTPYEQYF.

This clone counts as medium-sized. This same CDR3 is encoded by further DNA sequences in the sample. This rearrangement joins TRBV5-8 to TRBJ1-5, with a weak D call TRBD1 (6 bases). CDR3 length: 15 amino acids. Germline CDR1 reads SGHTS; CDR2 reads YDEGEE. The ends were cut back, 1 base at V and 0 bases at J, with 8 bases in the middle. CDR3 amino acids: CASSLQGFSNQPQHF. The CDR3 bases are TGTGCCAGCAGCTTGCAGGGGTTTAGCAATCAGCCCCAGCATTTT.